These 27 T cell receptor beta chains share one sample of origin, sequenced in a study of Ad26.COV2.S vaccination and SARS-CoV-2 variants (dated by TCRdb to about 2021). The library was generated by the immunoSEQ multiplex PCR assay. Imported from immuneACCESS, the table was reduced by TCRdb to in-frame sequences with V and J called. These copies leave out some clones; in studies compared against another copy, an unresolved V gene accounts for under half, and the cause of the remainder is not known. In all, the sample holds about 280,000 clones, and about 87% of those were seen once. The leading ten clones occupy around 3% of the sample. The treatment or condition label, as the study defines it: approximately 18 received Ad26.COV2.S at low or high dose, single or two shots; roughly 5 received placebo; per-sample allocation not given. Repertoires of vaccine and placebo recipients were sequenced from samples collected on day 63 after the first injection.

Sample: peripheral blood, taken in a trial of Ad26.COV2.S vaccine versus placebo. The receptor source for this set is a person aged 18-60 years who received the Ad26.COV2.S COVID-19 vaccine or a placebo.

The J gene is TRBJ2-7, the V gene TRBV19; perhaps TRBD1 as D (8 bases). CDR1 LNHDA and CDR2 SQIVND come from the germline V gene (reference sequence). The germline V and J ends were trimmed by 8 bases and 7 bases, with 18 bases remaining between them. This CDR3 region has 13 residues. The CDR3 loop reads CASSDRDYDEQYF. The CDR3 bases are TGTGCCAGTTCGGACAGGGACTATGATGAGCAGTACTTC.

The chain employs TRBV6-2 or TRBV6-3 and TRBJ2-7; TRBD2 matches at 9 bases. The CDR3 runs 17 residues. The J segment lost 3 bases and the V segment lost 2 bases, leaving 11 bases of the junction unmatched. The germline V gene encodes CDR1 MNHEY and CDR2 SVGEGT. CDR3 bases: TGTGCCAGCAGTTACCACGAGCGGGAGGACTCCTACTACGAGCAGTACTTC. It yields the protein CASSYHEREDSYYEQYF.

The chain joins TRBV3-1 (or the pseudogene TRBV3-2) to TRBJ1-1, with D perhaps matching TRBD1 (5 bases). The V end lost 2 bases, the J end lost 4 bases, and 14 bases lay between the germline ends. Germline CDR1 LGHDT, CDR2 YNNKEL (reference sequence). The CDR3 consists of 15 residues. The CDR3: CASSQLGGGGTEAFF. CDR3 DNA: TGTGCCAGCAGCCAACTCGGGGGGGGAGGCACTGAAGCTTTCTTT.

The chain employs TRBV30 and TRBJ2-7; 7 bases are shared with TRBD2. V dropped 2 bases and J dropped 5; count of bases not matched to a gene: 9. The CDR3 is made up of 14 amino acids. The germline gives CDR1 GTSNPN, CDR2 SVGIG (reference sequence). CDR3 nucleotides: TGTGCCTGGAGTCGTCGAGGGAGGGTCCACGAGCAGTACTTC. It translates to CAWSRRGRVHEQYF.

The chain links TRBV7-2 to TRBJ1-5, with D perhaps matching TRBD1 (5 bases). Per germline, CDR1 SGHTA and CDR2 FQGNSA. This CDR3 comprises 14 residues. Trimming cost V 4 bases and J 4 bases, with 11 bases left between them. The CDR3, as DNA: TGTGCCAGCAGCTGGCAGGGATCAAATCAGCCCCAGCATTTT. It is translated as CASSWQGSNQPQHF.

In DNA, the CDR3 is TGTGCCAGCTCACGTACAGGGGACTCCTACAATGAGCAGTTCTTC. This gives the protein CASSRTGDSYNEQFF. This sequence joins TRBV18 and TRBJ2-1, with 7 bases that match TRBD1. CDR3 length equals 15 residues. Germline CDR1 and CDR2: KGHSH and LQKENI. V dropped 4 bases and J dropped 0; count of bases not matched to a gene: 3.

The rearrangement uses TRBV7-9 and TRBJ2-7, with D tentatively TRBD2 (7 bases). The V end lost 5 bases, the J end lost 3 bases, and 14 bases lay between the germline ends. CDR1 SEHNR and CDR2 FQNEAQ come from the germline V gene (reference sequence). The CDR3 has 14 amino acids. CDR3 residues: CASSLGGGIYEQYF. The DNA for the CDR3 is TGTGCCAGCAGCCTAGGGGGGGGGATCTACGAGCAGTACTTC.

The chain joins TRBV2 to TRBJ2-2, with 7 positions matching TRBD2. The CDR3 has 15 amino acids. CDR1 SNHLY and CDR2 FYNNEI come from the germline V gene. Trimming cost V 3 bases and J 3 bases; bases outside gene matches: 4. The CDR3 reads CASSDAGLDTGELFF. The DNA of the CDR3 is TGTGCCAGCAGTGATGCAGGACTAGACACCGGGGAGCTGTTTTTT.

V is TRBV11-2 and J is TRBJ2-6; D possibly corresponds to TRBD2 (6 bases). V was cut by 3 bases and J by 3 bases, with 15 bases left in between. The length of the CDR3 is 17 residues. Germline assignment: CDR1 SGHAT and CDR2 FQNNGV. The CDR3, as DNA: TGTGCCAGCAGCTTCGCCCTGGCGGGGAGTGGGGCCAACGTCCTGACTTTC. It codes for CASSFALAGSGANVLTF.

This clone was seen just once. The V call is TRBV7-9, the J call TRBJ1-4, with 9 bases lining up with TRBD1. The germline gives CDR1 SEHNR, CDR2 FQNEAQ (reference sequence). The CDR3 spans 14 residues. Trimming removed 5 bases from V and 5 bases from J; junction bases left unmatched: 3. The CDR3 coding sequence is TGTGCCAGCAGCCCCGGGACAGGGAATGAAAAACTGTTTTTT. It is translated as CASSPGTGNEKLFF.

Notes on this clone: The sample contains more than one DNA sequence encoding this CDR3. The J gene is TRBJ1-2, the V gene TRBV5-1; D may be TRBD1 (6 bases). The ends were cut back, 4 bases at V and 2 bases at J, with 9 bases in the middle. The CDR3 is 13 residues long. The V gene's germline CDR1 is SGHRS and CDR2 YFSETQ. The CDR3 region is CASSQTGNYGYTF. CDR3 nucleotide sequence: TGCGCCAGCAGCCAAACAGGGAACTATGGCTACACCTTC.

This clone was picked up a small number of times. CDR3 nucleotides: TGTGCCATCAGGGGGCAGGACTATGGCTACACCTTC. This translates into CAIRGQDYGYTF. The chain links TRBV10-3 to TRBJ1-2, with TRBD1 as a possible D gene (5 bases). The CDR3 has 12 amino acids. Germline CDR1 is ENHRY and CDR2 is SYGVKD. V lost 6 bases and J lost 3, with 8 bases in between.

This clone was observed once. The chain employs TRBV5-1 and TRBJ2-3, with 9 bases that match TRBD2. The CDR3 has 16 residues. CDR1 is SGHRS and CDR2 is YFSETQ in the germline V gene. V was clipped by 3 bases and J by 6 bases; unmatched bases: 11. The CDR3 sequence: CASSSSSGNIADTQYF. DNA of the CDR3: TGCGCCAGCAGCTCTTCTAGCGGGAATATTGCTGATACGCAGTATTTT.

This chain links TRBV6-6 with TRBJ2-3, with no clear D. CDR1 is MNHNY and CDR2 is SVGAGI in the germline V gene (reference sequence). The CDR3 spans 17 residues. V dropped 5 bases and J dropped 2 bases, with 20 bases sitting between them. The CDR3 here is CASSPPLGVGYTDTQYF. CDR3 in DNA: TGTGCCAGCAGTCCCCCGTTGGGCGTCGGATACACAGATACGCAGTATTTT.

In its sample, this clone was seen a few times. This sequence joins TRBV5-1 and TRBJ1-1; 7 bases are a match to TRBD1. This CDR3 region has 14 residues. Germline V gene lookup returns CDR1 SGHRS and CDR2 YFSETQ. V trimming: 3 bases; J trimming: 1 base; junction bases outside the gene matches: 3. The CDR3 coding sequence is TGCGCCAGCAGCTCCGGGACAGAGAACACTGAAGCTTTCTTT. This encodes CASSSGTENTEAFF. Using reference TRBV5-1 and TRBJ1-1 for the parts outside the CDR3, the full variable domain is KAGVTQTPRYLIKTRGQQVTLSCSPISGHRSVSWYQQTPGQGLQFLFEYFSETQRNKGNFPGRFSGRQFSNSRSEMNVSTLELGDSALYLCASSSGTENTEAFFGQGTRLTVV.

The chain links TRBV5-4 to TRBJ1-2; D is undetermined. Germline CDR1 and CDR2: SGHNT and YYREEE (reference sequence). V lost 1 base, J lost 8 bases, and 18 bases lay in between. The CDR3 is 15 residues long. The CDR3 region has the DNA TGTGCCAGCAGCTTGTTCTCTACTGACGCGGGGGGCTACACCTTC. This sequence encodes CASSLFSTDAGGYTF.

The chain employs TRBV7-9 and TRBJ1-6; no clear D gene. V dropped 2 bases and J dropped 2 bases, with 10 bases sitting between them. The germline V gene encodes CDR1 SEHNR and CDR2 FQNEAQ (reference sequence). This CDR3 is 16 amino acids long. CDR3 sequence: CASSLSVVTYNSPLHF. CDR3 DNA sequence: TGTGCCAGCAGCTTATCGGTTGTCACCTATAATTCACCCCTCCACTTT.

The rearrangement uses TRBV5-1 and TRBJ2-3, with 7 positions matching TRBD2. CDR1 SGHRS and CDR2 YFSETQ come from the germline V gene. The CDR3 runs 14 residues. V was pared by 3 bases and J by 5 bases, with 6 bases of the junction left unmatched. The CDR3 spells CASSWRLAVDTQYF. Here the CDR3 DNA reads TGCGCCAGCAGCTGGCGGCTAGCGGTAGATACGCAGTATTTT.

This chain joins TRBV19 and TRBJ2-3, with TRBD2 matching 7 bases. The length of the CDR3 is 14 residues. The germline gives CDR1 LNHDA, CDR2 SQIVND (reference sequence). The junction had 6 bases not matched to a gene; V was cut back by 7 bases and J by 2 bases. The CDR3 sequence is CASTERGLTDTQYF. DNA of the CDR3: TGTGCCAGTACCGAGCGGGGCCTCACAGATACGCAGTATTTT.

The rearrangement links TRBV4-3 to TRBJ2-1, with D tentatively TRBD2 (7 bases). The germline gives CDR1 LGHNA, CDR2 YSLEER. The CDR3 loop spans 14 amino acids. V was clipped by 1 base and J by 10 bases, with 14 bases between them. DNA of the CDR3: TGCGCCAGCAGCCAAGCCCCGGGGGGCCGGGAGCAGTTCTTC. Encoded protein: CASSQAPGGREQFF.

CDR3 region: CASSQQVTGNEQFF. The DNA of the CDR3 is TGCGCCAGCAGTCAACAGGTAACCGGGAATGAGCAGTTCTTC. This chain joins TRBV4-1 and TRBJ2-1, with D possibly being TRBD1 (5 bases). The germline V gene has CDR1 MGHRA and CDR2 YSYEKL. V lost 6 bases and J lost 7, with 16 bases in between. The CDR3 length is 14 residues.

This clone came up once. The gene calls are TRBV19 and TRBJ1-5; the D gene is possibly TRBD1 (5 bases). The CDR3 sequence is 17 residues long. Looked up from germline, CDR1 is LNHDA and CDR2 is SQIVND (reference sequence). V lost 9 bases to trimming and J lost 2 bases, with 23 bases between them. CDR3 protein: CASRAIGDAPGNQPQHF. DNA for the CDR3: TGTGCCAGCCGGGCGATAGGGGACGCTCCCGGCAATCAGCCCCAGCATTTT.

The V gene is TRBV18, the J gene TRBJ2-2, with 8 bases fitting TRBD1. Germline CDR1 and CDR2: KGHSH and LQKENI. The CDR3 is 14 amino acids. V trimming: 8 bases; J trimming: 4 bases; junction bases outside the gene matches: 6. CDR3 coding DNA: TGTGCCAGCCTCGGACAGGGTGGCACCGGGGAGCTGTTTTTT. It yields the protein CASLGQGGTGELFF.

This clone was found once. The chain combines TRBV29-1 with TRBJ2-5, with a weak D call TRBD2 (6 bases). The V gene lost 7 bases and the J gene lost 1 base, with 16 bases spanning the gap. The CDR3 is made up of 14 amino acids. Germline values: CDR1 SQVTM, CDR2 ANQGSEA. The CDR3 DNA reads TGCAGCGAGCGGACGGGGGATGTCCAAGAGACCCAGTACTTC. Its translation: CSERTGDVQETQYF.

V gene TRBV30 combines with J gene TRBJ2-7; D is ambiguous. Trimming took 4 bases from V and 2 from J, leaving 9 bases between them. The CDR3 is made up of 12 amino acids. The germline CDR1 and CDR2 sequences are GTSNPN and SVGIG (reference sequence). The chain's CDR3 is CAWNQPPYEQYF. The CDR3 DNA reads as TGTGCCTGGAACCAGCCCCCCTACGAGCAGTACTTC. Complete variable domain (other parts from reference TRBV30 and TRBJ2-7): SQTIHQWPATLVQPVGSPLSLECTVEGTSNPNLYWYRQAAGRGLQLLFYSVGIGQISSEVPQNLSASRPQDRQFILSSKKLLLSDSGFYLCAWNQPPYEQYFGPGTRLTVT.

The V gene is TRBV4-3, the J gene TRBJ1-2; 7 bases fit TRBD1. Germline CDR1 reads LGHNA; CDR2 reads YSLEER. This CDR3 has 15 amino acids. V trimming: 3 bases; J trimming: 4 bases; junction bases outside the gene matches: 8. The CDR3 DNA follows: TGCGCCAGCAGCCAGCAGACAGGGCCTTTCTATGGCTACACCTTC. Translating gives CASSQQTGPFYGYTF.

The V gene is TRBV9, the J gene TRBJ1-1; unclear D gene. The CDR3 spans 13 residues. The germline gives CDR1 SGDLS, CDR2 YYNGEE. V was clipped by 1 base and J by 1 base, with 5 bases between them. This CDR3 is CASSVRTNTEAFF. The CDR3, as DNA: TGTGCCAGCAGCGTACGGACGAACACTGAAGCTTTCTTT.